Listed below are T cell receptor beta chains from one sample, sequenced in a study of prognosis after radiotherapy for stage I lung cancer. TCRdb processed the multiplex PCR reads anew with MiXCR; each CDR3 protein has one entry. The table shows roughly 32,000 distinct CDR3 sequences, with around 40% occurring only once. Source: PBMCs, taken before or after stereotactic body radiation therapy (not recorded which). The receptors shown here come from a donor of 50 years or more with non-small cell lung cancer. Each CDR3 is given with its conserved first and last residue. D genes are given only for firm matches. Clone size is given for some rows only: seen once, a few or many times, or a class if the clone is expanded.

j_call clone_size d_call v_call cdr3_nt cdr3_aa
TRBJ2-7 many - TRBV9 TGTGCCAGCAGCGTAGAGACAGGTGTAACCTACGAGCAGTACTTC CASSVETGVTYEQYF
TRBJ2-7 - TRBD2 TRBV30 TGTGCCTGGAGGACTAGCGGGAGCCACGAGCAGTACTTC CAWRTSGSHEQYF
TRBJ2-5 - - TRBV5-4 TGTGCCAGCACCCGGGGACCGGTATCTCAAGAGACCCAGTACTTC CASTRGPVSQETQYF
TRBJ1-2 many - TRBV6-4 TGTGCCAGCAGCCCAAACCCGGGGGCGAGCTATGGCTACACCTTC CASSPNPGASYGYTF
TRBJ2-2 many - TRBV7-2 TGTGCCAGCAGCACCCTCAAAACCACCGGGGAGCTGTTTTTT CASSTLKTTGELFF
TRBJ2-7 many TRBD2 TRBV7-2 TGTGCCAGCAGCCTAAACGCGGGGGGACCGAACGAGCAGTACTTC CASSLNAGGPNEQYF
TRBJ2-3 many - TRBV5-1 TGCGCCAGCAGCTTGGTCAGAGGAGGCACAGATACGCAGTATTTT CASSLVRGGTDTQYF
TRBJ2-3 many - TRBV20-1 TGCAGTGCTCCCTTGGAAGCTTTCACAGATACGCAGTATTTT CSAPLEAFTDTQYF
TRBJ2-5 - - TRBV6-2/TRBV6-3 TGTGCCAGCAGTGAAGCCCGGCTATCGGGAATAGAGACCCAGTACTTC CASSEARLSGIETQYF
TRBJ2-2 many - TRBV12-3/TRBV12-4 TGTGCCAGCACCGACCCTCCGGGCCAGAACACCGGGGAGCTGTTTTTT CASTDPPGQNTGELFF
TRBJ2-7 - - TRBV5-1 TGCGCCAGCAGCTGTGACTTGACACCGGAGGAGCAGTACTTC CASSCDLTPEEQYF
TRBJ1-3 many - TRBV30 TGTGCCTGGAGTGTACTGGCCCAATATGGAAACACCATATATTTT CAWSVLAQYGNTIYF
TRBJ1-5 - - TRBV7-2 TGTGCCAGCAGCTTTGAAATGTGCAATCAGCCCCAGCATTTT CASSFEMCNQPQHF
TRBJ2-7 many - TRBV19 TGTGCCAGTAGAGGGGTTACCCGCCGGGAGCAGTACTTC CASRGVTRREQYF
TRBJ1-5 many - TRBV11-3 TGTGCCAGCAGCGGATTTAGAAGGCAGCCCCAGCATTTT CASSGFRRQPQHF
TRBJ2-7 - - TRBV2 TGTGCCAGCAGCCAGAGTCGAGGAAGCTCCTACGAGCAGTACTTC CASSQSRGSSYEQYF
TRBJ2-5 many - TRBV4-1 TGCGCCAGCAGCCGGCTTTTCGACGGGGGTGGCTACGAGACCCAGTACTTC CASSRLFDGGGYETQYF
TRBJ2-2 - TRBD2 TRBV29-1 TGCAGCTTTGACACTAGCGGGACTTCCGGGGAACTGTTTTTT CSFDTSGTSGELFF
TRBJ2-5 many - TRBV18 TGTGCCAGCTCGGGGACGGTACGGGAGACCCAGTACTTC CASSGTVRETQYF
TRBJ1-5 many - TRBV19 TGTGCCAGTTCTGTGGGGGGCAGGAGCAATCAGCCCCAGCATTTT CASSVGGRSNQPQHF
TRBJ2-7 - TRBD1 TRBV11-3 TGTGCCACAAAATTCGACAGGGGCCCGGTCGAGCAGTACTTC CATKFDRGPVEQYF
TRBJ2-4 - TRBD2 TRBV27 TGTGCCAGCAGCCCCAGGACGGGGCGGGAGGCACTAGCCATAAACATTCAGTACTTC CASSPRTGREALAINIQYF
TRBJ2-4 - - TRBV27 TGTGCCAGCTGGAAGGTGGCCAAAAACATTCAGTACTTC CASWKVAKNIQYF
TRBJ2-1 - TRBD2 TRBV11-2 TGTGCCAGCAGCTTAGGGGCGGGAGGTACCAATGAGCAGTTCTTC CASSLGAGGTNEQFF
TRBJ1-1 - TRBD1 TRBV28 TGTGCCAGAACCGGGACAGGGGGCGTCGGAGACACTGAAGATTTCTTT CARTGTGGVGDTEDFF